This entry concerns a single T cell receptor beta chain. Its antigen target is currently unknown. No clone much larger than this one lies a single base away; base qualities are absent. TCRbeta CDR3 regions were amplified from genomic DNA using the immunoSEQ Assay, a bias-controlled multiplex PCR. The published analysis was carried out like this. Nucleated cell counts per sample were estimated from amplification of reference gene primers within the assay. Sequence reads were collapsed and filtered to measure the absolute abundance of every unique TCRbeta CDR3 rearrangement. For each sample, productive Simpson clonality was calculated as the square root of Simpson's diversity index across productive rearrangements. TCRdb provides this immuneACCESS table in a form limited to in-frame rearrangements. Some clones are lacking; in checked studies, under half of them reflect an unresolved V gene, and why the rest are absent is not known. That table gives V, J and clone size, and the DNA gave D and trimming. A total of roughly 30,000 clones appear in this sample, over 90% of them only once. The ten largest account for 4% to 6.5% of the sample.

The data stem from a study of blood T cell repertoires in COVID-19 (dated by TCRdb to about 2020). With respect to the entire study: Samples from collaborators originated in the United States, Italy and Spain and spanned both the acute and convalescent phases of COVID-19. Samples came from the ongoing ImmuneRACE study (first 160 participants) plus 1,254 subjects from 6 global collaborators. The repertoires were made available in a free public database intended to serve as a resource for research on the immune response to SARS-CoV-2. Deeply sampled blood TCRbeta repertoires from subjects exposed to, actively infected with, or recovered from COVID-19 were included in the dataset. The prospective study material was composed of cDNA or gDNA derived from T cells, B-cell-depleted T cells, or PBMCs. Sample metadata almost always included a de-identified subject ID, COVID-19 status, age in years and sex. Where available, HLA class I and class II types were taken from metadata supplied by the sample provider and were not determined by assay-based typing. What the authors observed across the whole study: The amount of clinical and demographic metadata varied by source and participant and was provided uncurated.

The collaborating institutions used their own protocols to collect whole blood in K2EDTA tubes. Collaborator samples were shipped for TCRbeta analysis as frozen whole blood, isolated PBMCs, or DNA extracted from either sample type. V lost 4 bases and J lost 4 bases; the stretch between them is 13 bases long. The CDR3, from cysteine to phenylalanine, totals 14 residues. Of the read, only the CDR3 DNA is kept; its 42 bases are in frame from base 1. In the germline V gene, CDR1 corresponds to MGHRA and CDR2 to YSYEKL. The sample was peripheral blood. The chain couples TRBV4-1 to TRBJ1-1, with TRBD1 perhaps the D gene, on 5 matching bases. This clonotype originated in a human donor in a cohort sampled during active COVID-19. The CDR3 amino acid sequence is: CASSRGGGGTEAFF. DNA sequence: TGCGCCAGCAGCCGGGGTGGGGGAGGCACTGAAGCTTTCTTT.